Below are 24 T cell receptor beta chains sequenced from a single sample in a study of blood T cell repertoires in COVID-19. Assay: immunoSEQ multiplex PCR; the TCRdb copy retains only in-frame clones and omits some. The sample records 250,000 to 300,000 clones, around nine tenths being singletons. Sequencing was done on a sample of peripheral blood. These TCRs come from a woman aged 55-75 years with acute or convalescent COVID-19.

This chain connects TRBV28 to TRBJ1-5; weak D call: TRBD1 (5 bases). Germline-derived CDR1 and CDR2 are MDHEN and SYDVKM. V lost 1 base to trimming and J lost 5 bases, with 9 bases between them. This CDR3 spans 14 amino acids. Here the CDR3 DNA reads TGTGCCAGCAGTTTATTATGGGGGGATCAGCCCCAGCATTTT. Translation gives CASSLLWGDQPQHF.

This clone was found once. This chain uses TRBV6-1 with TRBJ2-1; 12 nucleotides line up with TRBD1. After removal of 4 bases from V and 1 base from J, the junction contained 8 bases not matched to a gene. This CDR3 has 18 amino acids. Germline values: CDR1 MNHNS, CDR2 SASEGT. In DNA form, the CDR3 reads TGTGCCAGCAGTGCTTGGGACAGGGGGCAGTTTTCCTACAATGAGCAGTTCTTC. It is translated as CASSAWDRGQFSYNEQFF.

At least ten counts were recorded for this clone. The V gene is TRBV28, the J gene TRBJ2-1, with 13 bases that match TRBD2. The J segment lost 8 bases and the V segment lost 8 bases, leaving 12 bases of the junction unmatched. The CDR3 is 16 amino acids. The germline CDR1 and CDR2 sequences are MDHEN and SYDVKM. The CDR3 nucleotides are TGTGCCAGCCGATTCGGACTAGCGGGAGTTAGGTATGAGCAGTTCTTC. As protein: CASRFGLAGVRYEQFF.

The CDR3 region is CASSARANYGYTF. CDR3 sequence (DNA): TGTGCCAGCAGTGCCCGAGCTAACTATGGCTACACCTTC. This sequence joins TRBV27 and TRBJ1-2, with D unresolved. Trimming cost V 5 bases and J 0 bases, with 7 bases left between them. CDR1 and CDR2 (germline): MNHEY, SMNVEV (reference sequence). CDR3 length: 13 amino acids.

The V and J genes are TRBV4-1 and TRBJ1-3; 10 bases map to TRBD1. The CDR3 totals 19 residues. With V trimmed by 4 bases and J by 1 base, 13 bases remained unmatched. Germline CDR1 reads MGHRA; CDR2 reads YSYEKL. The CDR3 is CASSLRDRGRGSSGNTIYF. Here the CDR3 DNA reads TGCGCCAGCAGCCTCCGGGACAGGGGAAGAGGTTCATCTGGAAACACCATATATTTT.

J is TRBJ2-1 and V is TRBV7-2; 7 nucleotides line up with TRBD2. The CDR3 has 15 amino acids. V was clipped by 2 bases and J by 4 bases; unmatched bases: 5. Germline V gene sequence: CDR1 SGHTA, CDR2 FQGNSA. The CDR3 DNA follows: TGTGCCAGCAGCTTATCAACTAGCGTTTACAATGAGCAGTTCTTC. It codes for CASSLSTSVYNEQFF.

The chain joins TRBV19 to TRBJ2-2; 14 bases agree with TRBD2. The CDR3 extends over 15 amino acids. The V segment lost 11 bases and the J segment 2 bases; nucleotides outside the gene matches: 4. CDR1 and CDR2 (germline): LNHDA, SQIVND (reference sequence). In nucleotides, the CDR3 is TGTGCCTCGGGACTAGCGGGAGTAAACACCGGGGAGCTGTTTTTT. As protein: CASGLAGVNTGELFF. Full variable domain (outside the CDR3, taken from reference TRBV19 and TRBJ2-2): DGGITQSPKYLFRKEGQNVTLSCEQNLNHDAMYWYRQDPGQGLRLIYYSQIVNDFQKGDIAEGYSVSREKKESFPLTVTSAQKNPTAFYLCASGLAGVNTGELFFGEGSRLTVL.

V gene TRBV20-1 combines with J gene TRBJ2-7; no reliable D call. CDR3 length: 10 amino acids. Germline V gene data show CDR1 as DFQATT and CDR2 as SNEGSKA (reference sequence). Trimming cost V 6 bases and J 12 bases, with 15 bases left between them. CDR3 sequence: CSASFDGLYF. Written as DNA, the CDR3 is TGCAGTGCGTCTTTCGATGGCCTGTACTTC.

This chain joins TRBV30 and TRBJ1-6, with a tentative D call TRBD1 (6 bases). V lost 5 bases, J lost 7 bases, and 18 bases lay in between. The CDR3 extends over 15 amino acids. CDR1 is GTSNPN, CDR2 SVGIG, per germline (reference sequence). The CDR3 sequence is CAWGLLSTGNSPLHF. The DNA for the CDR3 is TGTGCCTGGGGACTCCTATCGACAGGCAATTCACCCCTCCACTTT. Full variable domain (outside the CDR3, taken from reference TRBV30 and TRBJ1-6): SQTIHQWPATLVQPVGSPLSLECTVEGTSNPNLYWYRQAAGRGLQLLFYSVGIGQISSEVPQNLSASRPQDRQFILSSKKLLLSDSGFYLCAWGLLSTGNSPLHFGNGTRLTVT.

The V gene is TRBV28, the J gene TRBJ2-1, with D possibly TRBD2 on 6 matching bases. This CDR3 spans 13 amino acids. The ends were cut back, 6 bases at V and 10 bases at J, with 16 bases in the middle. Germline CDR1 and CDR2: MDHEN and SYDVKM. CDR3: CASSPDYPGEQFF. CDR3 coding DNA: TGTGCCAGCAGCCCGGACTACCCGGGGGAGCAGTTCTTC.

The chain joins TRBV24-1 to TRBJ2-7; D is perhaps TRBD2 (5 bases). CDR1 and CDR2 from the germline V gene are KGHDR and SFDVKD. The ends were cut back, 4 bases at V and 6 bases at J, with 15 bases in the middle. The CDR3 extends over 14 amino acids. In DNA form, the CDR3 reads TGTGCCACCAGTGAAACGGGGTTAACGGGCGAGCAGTACTTC. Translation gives CATSETGLTGEQYF.

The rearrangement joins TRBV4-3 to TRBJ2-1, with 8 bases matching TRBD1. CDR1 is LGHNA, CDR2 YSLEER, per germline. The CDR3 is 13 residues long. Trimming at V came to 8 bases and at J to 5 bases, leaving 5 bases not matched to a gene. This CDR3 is CASGQGWDNEQFF. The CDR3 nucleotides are TGCGCCAGCGGACAGGGCTGGGACAATGAGCAGTTCTTC.

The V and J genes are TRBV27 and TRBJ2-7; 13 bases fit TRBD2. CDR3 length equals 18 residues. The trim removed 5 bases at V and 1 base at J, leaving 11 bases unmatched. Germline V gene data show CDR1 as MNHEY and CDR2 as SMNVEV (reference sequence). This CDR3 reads CASSMTSGRYAISYEQYF. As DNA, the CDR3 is TGTGCCAGCAGTATGACTAGCGGGAGGTATGCCATTTCCTACGAGCAGTACTTC.

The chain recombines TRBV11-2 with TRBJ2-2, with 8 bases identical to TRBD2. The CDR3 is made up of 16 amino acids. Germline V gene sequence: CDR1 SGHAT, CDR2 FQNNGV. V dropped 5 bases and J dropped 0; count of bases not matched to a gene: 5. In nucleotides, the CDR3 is TGTGCCAGCAGCCGAGGGACTAGGTCGAACACCGGGGAGCTGTTTTTT. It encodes CASSRGTRSNTGELFF.

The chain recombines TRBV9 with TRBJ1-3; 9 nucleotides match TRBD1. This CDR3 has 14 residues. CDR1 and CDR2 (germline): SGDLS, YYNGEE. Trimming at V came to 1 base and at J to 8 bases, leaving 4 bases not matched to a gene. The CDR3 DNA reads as TGTGCCAGCAGCGTACTACAGGGGGCCGACACCATATATTTT. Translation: CASSVLQGADTIYF. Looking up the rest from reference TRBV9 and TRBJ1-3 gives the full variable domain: DSGVTQTPKHLITATGQRVTLRCSPRSGDLSVYWYQQSLDQGLQFLIQYYNGEERAKGNILERFSAQQFPDLHSELNLSSLELGDSALYFCASSVLQGADTIYFGEGSWLTVV.

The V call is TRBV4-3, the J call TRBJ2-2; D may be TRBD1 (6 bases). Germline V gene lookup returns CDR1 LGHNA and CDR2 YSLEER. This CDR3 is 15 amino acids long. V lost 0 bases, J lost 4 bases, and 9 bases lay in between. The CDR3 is CASSQDRTVTGELFF. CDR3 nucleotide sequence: TGCGCCAGCAGCCAAGATCGGACAGTCACCGGGGAGCTGTTTTTT.

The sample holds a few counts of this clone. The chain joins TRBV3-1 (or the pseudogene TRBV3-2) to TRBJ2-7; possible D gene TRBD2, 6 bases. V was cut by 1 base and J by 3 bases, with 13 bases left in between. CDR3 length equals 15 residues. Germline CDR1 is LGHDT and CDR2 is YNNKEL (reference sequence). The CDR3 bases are TGTGCCAGCAGCCAAGGCGGGGACTCGTTCTACGAGCAGTACTTC. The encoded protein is CASSQGGDSFYEQYF.

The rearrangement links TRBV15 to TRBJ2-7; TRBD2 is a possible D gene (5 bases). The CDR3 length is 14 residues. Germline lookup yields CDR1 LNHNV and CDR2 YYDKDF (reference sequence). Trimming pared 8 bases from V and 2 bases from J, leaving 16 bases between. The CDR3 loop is CATRGWGMTYEQYF. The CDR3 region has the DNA TGTGCCACCCGGGGTTGGGGAATGACCTACGAGCAGTACTTC.

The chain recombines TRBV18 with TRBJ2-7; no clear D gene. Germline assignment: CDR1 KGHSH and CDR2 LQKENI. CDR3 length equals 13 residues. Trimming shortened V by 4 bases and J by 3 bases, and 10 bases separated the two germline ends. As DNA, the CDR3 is TGTGCCAGCTCACAGACCCCGGGCTACGAGCAGTACTTC. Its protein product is CASSQTPGYEQYF.

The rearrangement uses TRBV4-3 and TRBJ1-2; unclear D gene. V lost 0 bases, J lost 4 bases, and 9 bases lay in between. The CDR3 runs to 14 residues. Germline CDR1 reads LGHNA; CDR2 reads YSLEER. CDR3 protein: CASSQEIGVYGYTF. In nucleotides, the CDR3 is TGCGCCAGCAGCCAAGAAATTGGAGTCTATGGCTACACCTTC.

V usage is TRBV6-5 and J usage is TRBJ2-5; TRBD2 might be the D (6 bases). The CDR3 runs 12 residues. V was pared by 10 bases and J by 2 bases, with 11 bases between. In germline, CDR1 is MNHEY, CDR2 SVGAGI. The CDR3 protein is CAIGTGQETQYF. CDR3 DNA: TGTGCCATAGGGACTGGGCAAGAGACCCAGTACTTC.

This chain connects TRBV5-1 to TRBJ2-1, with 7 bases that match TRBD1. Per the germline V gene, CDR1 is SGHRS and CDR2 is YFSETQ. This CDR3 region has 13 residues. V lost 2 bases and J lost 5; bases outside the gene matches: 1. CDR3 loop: CASSFQGDNEQFF. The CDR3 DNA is TGCGCCAGCAGCTTCCAGGGGGACAATGAGCAGTTCTTC. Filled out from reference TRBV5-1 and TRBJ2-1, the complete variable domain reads KAGVTQTPRYLIKTRGQQVTLSCSPISGHRSVSWYQQTPGQGLQFLFEYFSETQRNKGNFPGRFSGRQFSNSRSEMNVSTLELGDSALYLCASSFQGDNEQFFGPGTRLTVL.

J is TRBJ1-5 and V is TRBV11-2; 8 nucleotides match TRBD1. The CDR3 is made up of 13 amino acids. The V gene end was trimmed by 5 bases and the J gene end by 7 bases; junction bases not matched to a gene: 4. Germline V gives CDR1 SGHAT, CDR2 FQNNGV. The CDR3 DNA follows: TGTGCCAGCAGCGTCAACAGGGGGCAGCCCCAGCATTTT. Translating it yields CASSVNRGQPQHF.

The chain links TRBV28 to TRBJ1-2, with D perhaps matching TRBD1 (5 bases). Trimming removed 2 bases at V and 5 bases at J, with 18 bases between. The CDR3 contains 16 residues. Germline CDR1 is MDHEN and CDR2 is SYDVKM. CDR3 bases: TGTGCCAGCAGTTTAGGGGCGGCGGGGGTGAGTTATGGCTACACCTTC. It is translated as CASSLGAAGVSYGYTF.